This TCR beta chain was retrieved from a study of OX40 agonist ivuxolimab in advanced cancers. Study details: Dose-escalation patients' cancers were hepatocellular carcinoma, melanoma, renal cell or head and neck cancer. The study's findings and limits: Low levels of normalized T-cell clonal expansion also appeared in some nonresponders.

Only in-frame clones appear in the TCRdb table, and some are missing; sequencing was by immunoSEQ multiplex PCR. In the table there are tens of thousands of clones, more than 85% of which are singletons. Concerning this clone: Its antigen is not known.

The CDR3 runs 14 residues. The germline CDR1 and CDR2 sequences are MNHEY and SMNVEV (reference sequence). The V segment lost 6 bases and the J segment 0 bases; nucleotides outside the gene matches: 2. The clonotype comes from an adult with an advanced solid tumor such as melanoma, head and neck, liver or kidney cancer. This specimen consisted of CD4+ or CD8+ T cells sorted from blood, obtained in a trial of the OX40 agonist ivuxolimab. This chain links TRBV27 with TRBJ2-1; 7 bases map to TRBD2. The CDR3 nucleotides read TGTGCCAGCAGGGGCGGGAGCTCCTACAATGAGCAGTTCTTC. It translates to CASRGGSSYNEQFF.